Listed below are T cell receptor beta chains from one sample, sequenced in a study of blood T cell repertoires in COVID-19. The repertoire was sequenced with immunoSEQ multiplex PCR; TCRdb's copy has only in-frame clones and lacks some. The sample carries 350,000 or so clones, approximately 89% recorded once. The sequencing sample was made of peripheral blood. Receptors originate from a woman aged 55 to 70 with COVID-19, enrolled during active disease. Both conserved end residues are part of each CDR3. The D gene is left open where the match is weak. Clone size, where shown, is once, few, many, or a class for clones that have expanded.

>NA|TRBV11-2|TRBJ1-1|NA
CASSLAGFGTEAFF
TGTGCCAGCAGCTTAGCAGGGTTCGGGACTGAAGCTTTCTTT
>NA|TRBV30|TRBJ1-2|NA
CAWKGWGENGYTF
TGTGCCTGGAAGGGATGGGGGGAGAATGGCTACACCTTC
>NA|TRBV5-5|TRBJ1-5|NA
CASSLTVTPNQPQHF
TGTGCCAGCAGCCTGACAGTAACTCCCAATCAGCCCCAGCATTTT
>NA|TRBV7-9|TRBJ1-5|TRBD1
CASSSQGYQPQHF
TGTGCCAGCAGCTCACAGGGGTATCAGCCCCAGCATTTT
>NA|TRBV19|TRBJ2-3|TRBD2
CASSIRRGVTDTQYF
TGTGCCAGTAGTATACGGCGGGGGGTCACAGATACGCAGTATTTT
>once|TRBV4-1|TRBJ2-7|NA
CASSQDFGVGGNYEQYF
TGCGCCAGCAGCCAAGACTTCGGTGTTGGAGGGAACTACGAGCAGTACTTC
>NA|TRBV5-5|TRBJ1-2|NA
CASSSGGGQGYLRGYTF
TGTGCCAGCAGCTCCGGCGGGGGGCAGGGGTATTTGAGGGGCTACACCTTC
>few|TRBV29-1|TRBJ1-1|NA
CSGSIGGTEAFF
TGCAGCGGGTCAATCGGGGGAACTGAAGCTTTCTTT
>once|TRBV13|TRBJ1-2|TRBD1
CASSLTGPSGGYTF
TGTGCCAGCAGCTTGACAGGGCCCTCCGGTGGCTACACCTTC
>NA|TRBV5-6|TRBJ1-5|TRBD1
CASSFYETGVGNQPQHF
TGTGCCAGCAGCTTTTATGAGACAGGGGTCGGCAATCAGCCCCAGCATTTT
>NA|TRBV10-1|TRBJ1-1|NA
CASSRTAANTEAFF
TGCGCCAGCTCGAGGACAGCAGCGAACACTGAAGCTTTCTTT
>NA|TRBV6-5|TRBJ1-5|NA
CASSANTNQPQHF
TGTGCCAGCAGCGCTAATACCAATCAGCCCCAGCATTTT
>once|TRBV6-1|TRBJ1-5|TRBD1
CASSGVWTGVIEPQHF
TGTGCCAGCAGTGGGGTCTGGACAGGGGTCATCGAGCCCCAGCATTTT
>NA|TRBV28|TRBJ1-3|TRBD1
CASSFFDRGNGNTIYF
TGTGCCAGCAGTTTCTTTGACAGGGGGAATGGAAACACCATATATTTT
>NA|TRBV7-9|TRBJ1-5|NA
CASSPWTAVSNQPQHF
TGTGCCAGCAGCCCATGGACAGCAGTTAGCAATCAGCCCCAGCATTTT
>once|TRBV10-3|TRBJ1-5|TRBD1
CAINEAGGRGQPQHF
TGTGCCATCAATGAGGCAGGGGGGAGAGGTCAGCCCCAGCATTTT
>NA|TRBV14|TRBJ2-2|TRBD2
CASSQLRGGDGTGELFF
TGTGCCAGCAGCCAACTCCGGGGGGGAGACGGCACCGGGGAGCTGTTTTTT
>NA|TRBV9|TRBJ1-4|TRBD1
CASSPPGQGGREKLFF
TGTGCCAGCAGCCCTCCGGGACAGGGTGGAAGAGAAAAACTGTTTTTT
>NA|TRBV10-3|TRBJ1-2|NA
CAISESGQGSYTF
TGTGCCATCAGTGAGTCAGGGCAGGGTAGCTACACCTTC
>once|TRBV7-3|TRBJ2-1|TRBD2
CASSLRASGGASYNEQFF
TGTGCCAGCAGCTTAAGGGCTAGCGGGGGGGCCTCCTACAATGAGCAGTTCTTC
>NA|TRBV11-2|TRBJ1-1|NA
CASSLTPDRNTEAFF
TGTGCCAGCAGCTTAACCCCGGACAGGAACACTGAAGCTTTCTTT
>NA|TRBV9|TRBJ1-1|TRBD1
CASSVEGGWTEAFF
TGTGCCAGCAGCGTAGAAGGGGGCTGGACTGAAGCTTTCTTT
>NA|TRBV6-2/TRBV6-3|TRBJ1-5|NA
CASSYYYGSNQPQHF
TGTGCCAGCAGTTATTATTATGGCAGTAATCAGCCCCAGCATTTT
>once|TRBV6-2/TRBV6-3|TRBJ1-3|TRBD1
CASSFTGAVSGNTIYF
TGTGCCAGCAGTTTTACAGGGGCCGTCTCTGGAAACACCATATATTTT
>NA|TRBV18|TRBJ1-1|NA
CASSPENEGTEAFF
TGTGCCAGCTCACCCGAGAACGAGGGCACTGAAGCTTTCTTT
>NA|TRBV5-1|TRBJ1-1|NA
CASSLGSSIRNTEAFF
TGCGCCAGCAGCTTAGGGAGCTCGATACGGAACACTGAAGCTTTCTTT
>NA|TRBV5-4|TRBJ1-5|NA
CASSWTGGPQHF
TGTGCCAGCAGCTGGACCGGAGGGCCCCAGCATTTT
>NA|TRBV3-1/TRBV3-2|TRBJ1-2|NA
CASSQEPGYGYTF
TGTGCCAGCAGCCAAGAGCCCGGCTATGGCTACACCTTC